This T cell receptor beta chain was sequenced during a study of T-cell reconstitution after alpha-beta-depleted transplantation in children. Study-level findings and limits: Some patients' high day-60 TCRbeta diversity was traced to surviving recipient T cells and thymic progenitors. From newly produced T cells came most of the T-cell counts and diversity one year after transplant. Several hundred expanded graft clones reportedly supplied alpha-beta T cells about two months after transplant.

Library preparation (for TCRbeta) was performed with unique molecular identifiers. TCRdb reprocessed the PCR reads with MiXCR, giving one entry per CDR3 protein. The table has 45,000 to 70,000 distinct CDR3 sequences, approximately 43% seen once; the top ten hold 95% to 98%. With regard to this clonotype: Its target is not known.

The specimen comprised PBMCs, mostly from graft donor cells, sampled 360 days after TCRalphabeta/CD19-depleted stem cell transplant. The receptor comes from a male patient aged 10 to 17 who had a stem cell transplant for acute lymphoblastic leukemia, so the T cells may come from the graft donor.

CDR3: CASSLYRGAGSPLHF. DNA of the CDR3: TGTGCCAGCAGCTTATACAGGGGCGCAGGGTCACCCCTCCACTTT. The V call is TRBV11-2, the J call TRBJ1-6; 7 bases are a match to TRBD1. The CDR3 contains 15 residues. CDR1 and CDR2 from the germline V gene are SGHAT and FQNNGV. The V gene end was trimmed by 2 bases and the J gene end by 10 bases; junction bases not matched to a gene: 8.